The T cell receptor (beta chain) described here comes from a study of T cells in Graves' hyperthyroidism and ophthalmopathy. V trimming: 3 bases; J trimming: 6 bases; junction bases outside the gene matches: 15. The length of the CDR3 is 19 residues. The germline V gene encodes CDR1 MDHEN and CDR2 SYDVKM. RNA transcripts yielded amplified TCR beta CDR3 regions. Carried out on the TCR CDR3, a first-round RT-PCR used the HTBI primer set. Using its own MiXCR run on the multiplex PCR reads, TCRdb lists one record per CDR3 protein. Among 360,000 or so distinct CDR3 sequences listed, 13% to 15% were seen once. At least ten counts were recorded for this clonotype.

This chain links TRBV28 with TRBJ1-5; 12 nucleotides align to TRBD1. This TCR was sampled from a woman aged 55-70 years with Graves' ophthalmopathy. Specimen: blood. CDR3 sequence: CASSFPRDRGLARGQPQHF. CDR3 sequence (DNA): TGTGCCAGCAGTTTTCCCCGGGACAGGGGGCTCGCCCGGGGTCAGCCCCAGCATTTT.